These T cell receptor beta chains were read from a single sample in a study of tumor-infiltrating lymphocytes in localized non-small cell lung cancer. This table comes from immunoSEQ multiplex PCR, and its TCRdb copy is limited to in-frame clones, with some not included. The sample comprises over 10,000 clones, less than 80% of which are singletons, and about 10% rests with the top ten. The specimen sequenced was uninvolved lung tissue not adjacent to the tumor. Receptors were obtained from a human donor with non-small cell lung cancer. Both conserved end residues are part of each CDR3.

v_gene: TRBV2; CDR3aa: CASSVLTNPNEKLFF
v_gene: TRBV27; CDR3aa: CASSLIRNTEAFF
v_gene: TRBV18; CDR3aa: CASSPGTGYREQYF
v_gene: TRBV4-3; CDR3aa: CASSLRGNRGKLFF
v_gene: TRBV7-2; CDR3aa: CASSQENNQPQHF
v_gene: TRBV9; CDR3aa: CASSVGGGMQPQHF
v_gene: TRBV7-2; CDR3aa: CASSVAGTGLLGYTF
v_gene: TRBV11-2; CDR3aa: CASSDNVNSPLHF
v_gene: TRBV19; CDR3aa: CASSQGADQPQHF
v_gene: TRBV5-1; CDR3aa: CASRFTGDTNTEAFF
v_gene: TRBV4-3; CDR3aa: CASSQVRDSSYEQYF
v_gene: TRBV10-3; CDR3aa: CATTSRSGGPSTDTQYF
v_gene: TRBV5-6; CDR3aa: CASSLGLASGGFNEQFF
v_gene: TRBV29-1; CDR3aa: CSVEPGQAKGNTIYF
v_gene: TRBV6-1; CDR3aa: CASSPRKGQAYEQYF
v_gene: TRBV7-9; CDR3aa: CASSPGWANEQYF
v_gene: TRBV9; CDR3aa: CASSSAGYTGELFF
v_gene: TRBV9; CDR3aa: CASTPAGSQYLPHGYTF
v_gene: TRBV15; CDR3aa: CATSRVGNEQFF
v_gene: TRBV15; CDR3aa: CATSRTVQDSGNTIYF
v_gene: TRBV5-1; CDR3aa: CASSLGRNTGELFF
v_gene: TRBV5-6; CDR3aa: CASSLLGAYEQYF
v_gene: TRBV29-1; CDR3aa: CSVEGTGLPQHYGYTF
v_gene: TRBV15; CDR3aa: CATSRDNSGANVLTF
v_gene: TRBV11-2; CDR3aa: CASSVGLAANYEQYF
v_gene: TRBV4-1; CDR3aa: CASSHPGQFTYEQYF
v_gene: TRBV30; CDR3aa: CAWKGQGEAFF
v_gene: TRBV5-4; CDR3aa: CASSFDASSFYEQYF
v_gene: TRBV27; CDR3aa: CASSLYPGRSGELFF
v_gene: TRBV15; CDR3aa: CATSRVPAAGQETQYF
v_gene: TRBV28; CDR3aa: CASSLGAGGPGRYEQYF
v_gene: TRBV30; CDR3aa: CAWSPQRRFTGELFF
v_gene: TRBV6-1; CDR3aa: CASSELAGGYNEQFF
v_gene: TRBV4-1; CDR3aa: CASSQDSRLVEGKVQFF
v_gene: TRBV2; CDR3aa: CASREPGTDTQYF
v_gene: TRBV5-4; CDR3aa: CASSPGQSTMNTEAFF
v_gene: TRBV6-1; CDR3aa: CASSPNPYSTGELFF
v_gene: TRBV28; CDR3aa: CASIRRDTLGQYF
v_gene: TRBV19; CDR3aa: CASSMGFYNTEAFF
v_gene: TRBV27; CDR3aa: CASTPRVSSLNTGELFF
v_gene: TRBV7-2; CDR3aa: CASSSEANEKLFF
v_gene: TRBV5-1; CDR3aa: CASSLGTETGELFF
v_gene: TRBV2; CDR3aa: CASRETGGPWNEQFF
v_gene: TRBV6-1; CDR3aa: CASSESAAGSHGYTF
v_gene: TRBV30; CDR3aa: CAWKLAGGREQYF
v_gene: TRBV7-9; CDR3aa: CASSLTAGGGPNYGYTF
v_gene: TRBV6-5; CDR3aa: CASRPPGSSNQPQHF
v_gene: TRBV19; CDR3aa: CASTRTGGNSNQPQHF
v_gene: TRBV7-2; CDR3aa: CASSLKSGRLDEQFF
v_gene: TRBV11-2; CDR3aa: CASSIGGKETQYF
v_gene: TRBV7-2; CDR3aa: CASSLHSWDNSPLHF
v_gene: TRBV4-3; CDR3aa: CASSQDYGTAQETQYF